The TCR beta chain described here comes from a study of identical twins. Overall study findings and caveats: Modelling underestimated the level of out-of-frame TCR alpha sharing observed in monozygotic twins. Fewer insertions marked abundant cord blood beta clonotypes; young adult naive trended weakly, memory not at all. For zero-insertion analyses, partial confounding could come from invariant MAIT and iNKT cells.

This clonotype was picked up a small number of times. What it binds is unknown. Unique molecular identifiers were present on the cDNA, and a universal primer site came from template switching. TCRdb redid the calling of the 5' RACE reads with MiXCR, one entry per CDR3 protein. The data contain 1.5 million to 2 million distinct CDR3 sequences, under 35% of them singletons. This CDR3 contains 14 residues. CDR1 and CDR2 (germline): DFQATT, SNEGSKA (reference sequence). V shed 5 bases and J shed 2 bases, with 15 bases lying between them. Material for sequencing was cord blood. This sequence joins TRBV20-1 and TRBJ1-2, with a possible D match to TRBD1 (5 bases). This TCR was sampled from a newborn girl in good health. The CDR3 sequence is CSALYGAGNYGYTF. The DNA of the CDR3 is TGCAGTGCTTTATACGGGGCAGGGAACTATGGCTACACCTTC.